This T cell receptor beta chain was sequenced for a study of human T cells and chemical hapten exposure. Study information: Upper-back patches of 0.01% DPC were read at 6 days.

Whole-study findings and limits: It should be noted that donors had alopecia, so their immune response may differ from healthy people's.

The CDR3 totals 16 residues. Germline CDR1 is MDHEN and CDR2 is SYDVKM. The junction had 10 bases not matched to a gene; V was cut back by 3 bases and J by 7 bases. TCRdb re-called the RACE reads through MiXCR, storing one row per CDR3 protein. The data contain fewer than 200,000 distinct CDR3 sequences, just under 30% of them singletons. About this clonotype itself: Its matching antigen is unknown.

The time point is: pre-sensitization, week 0. Treatment: therapeutic diphenylcyclopropenone sensitization with weekly scalp DPC. This receptor was identified in a woman aged 25 to 45 with alopecia areata. Some clones in this sample may be carry-over from other donors' samples. The sequenced sample was whole blood, obtained in connection with sensitization to the hapten diphenylcyclopropenone (DPC). This chain connects TRBV28 to TRBJ1-4; 8 positions agree with TRBD1. The CDR3 loop reads CASSFSGQGRREKLFF. For the CDR3, the DNA is TGTGCCAGCAGTTTTTCAGGACAGGGACGACGTGAAAAACTGTTTTTT.